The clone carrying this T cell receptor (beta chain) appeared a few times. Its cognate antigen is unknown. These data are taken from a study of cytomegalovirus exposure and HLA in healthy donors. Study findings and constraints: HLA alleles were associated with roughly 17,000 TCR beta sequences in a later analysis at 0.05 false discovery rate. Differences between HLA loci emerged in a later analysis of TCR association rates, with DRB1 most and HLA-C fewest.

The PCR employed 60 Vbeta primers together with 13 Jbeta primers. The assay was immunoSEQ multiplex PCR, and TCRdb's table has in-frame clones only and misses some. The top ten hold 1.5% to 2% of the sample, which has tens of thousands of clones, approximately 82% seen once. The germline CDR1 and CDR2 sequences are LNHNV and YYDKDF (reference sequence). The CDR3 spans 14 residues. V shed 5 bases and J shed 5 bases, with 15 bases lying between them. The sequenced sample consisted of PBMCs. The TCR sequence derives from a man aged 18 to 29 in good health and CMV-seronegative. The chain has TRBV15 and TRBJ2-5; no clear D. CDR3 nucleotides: TGTGCCACCAGCGCCAGCGCTTCAGCCGAGACCCAGTACTTC. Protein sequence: CATSASASAETQYF.